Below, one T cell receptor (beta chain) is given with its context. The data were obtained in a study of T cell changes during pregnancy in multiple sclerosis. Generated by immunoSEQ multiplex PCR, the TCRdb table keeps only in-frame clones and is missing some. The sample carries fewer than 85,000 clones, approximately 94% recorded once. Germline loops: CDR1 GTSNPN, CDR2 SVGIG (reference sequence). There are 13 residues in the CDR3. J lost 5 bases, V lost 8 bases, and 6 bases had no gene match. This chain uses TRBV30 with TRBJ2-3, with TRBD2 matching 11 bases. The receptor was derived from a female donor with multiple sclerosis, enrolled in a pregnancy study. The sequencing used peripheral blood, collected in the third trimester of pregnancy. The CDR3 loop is CAVSGGAIDTQYF. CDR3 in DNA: TGTGCCGTTAGCGGGGGGGCCATAGATACGCAGTATTTT.